A selection of T cell receptor beta chains follows, all from one sample in a study of memory CD4+ T cells and cytomegalovirus serostatus. The method was immunoSEQ multiplex PCR; TCRdb's version includes in-frame clones alone and lacks a portion of them. The sample holds 50,000 or so clones, around three quarters seen once. The sequencing sample was made of memory CD4+ T cells from blood. These receptors originate from an adult in good health and CMV-seronegative. CDR3s include the opening cysteine and the closing phenylalanine or tryptophan. The D gene is left open where the match is weak. Clone size is not always given. Where it is, it says once, few, many or a class for expanded clones.

>-|TRBJ2-7|TRBD2|TRBV7-2
TGTGCCAGCAGTTATGTCAGCGGGAGCTACTACGAGCAGTACTTC
CASSYVSGSYYEQYF
>-|TRBJ1-5|-|TRBV4-3
TGCGCCAGCAGCCCAGGGTTTGGCGTGGGGGGAGGGGGAAATCAGCCCCAGCATTTT
CASSPGFGVGGGGNQPQHF
>-|TRBJ1-1|-|TRBV6-5
TGTGCCAGCAGTTCTCTAGGCAGGAACACTGAAGCTTTCTTT
CASSSLGRNTEAFF
>-|TRBJ2-3|-|TRBV5-6
TGTGCCAGCAGCTCCCGGACCCGCACAGATACGCAGTATTTT
CASSSRTRTDTQYF
>-|TRBJ1-1|-|TRBV19
TGTGCCAGTAGTAAGGCCGGGGTTTTCACTGAAGCTTTCTTT
CASSKAGVFTEAFF
>-|TRBJ2-1|-|TRBV11-2
TGTGCCAGCAGCTTAAGCTTTAGCGCCCATGAGCAGTTCTTC
CASSLSFSAHEQFF
>medium-sized|TRBJ2-7|-|TRBV5-5
TGTGCCAGCAGCTGGACAGCTAGCTCCTACGAGCAGTACTTC
CASSWTASSYEQYF
>-|TRBJ1-3|-|TRBV6-5
TGTGCCAGCAGTTACGGGGGGGCTGGAAACACCATATATTTT
CASSYGGAGNTIYF
>many|TRBJ1-6|TRBD1|TRBV7-9
TGTGCCAGCAGCTCCAGGGGGCAAAATAATTCACCCCTCCACTTT
CASSSRGQNNSPLHF
>-|TRBJ2-7|-|TRBV10-2
TGCGCCAGCAGTGAGTCGGTCTCCTACGAGCAGTACTTC
CASSESVSYEQYF
>few|TRBJ2-3|-|TRBV28
TGTGCCAGCAGCCCCAGCTTAGCAGATACGCAGTATTTT
CASSPSLADTQYF
>-|TRBJ1-1|TRBD1|TRBV18
TGTGCCAGCTCACAGAACAGGGGGGCTACTGAAGCTTTCTTT
CASSQNRGATEAFF
>-|TRBJ2-7|TRBD2|TRBV5-1
TGCGCCAGCAGCTTGGTGGCGGGAGAGGGCCTTTACGAGCAGTACTTC
CASSLVAGEGLYEQYF
>-|TRBJ2-2|-|TRBV4-1
TGCGCCAGCAGCCAAGAGTCCGGGAGAGCCACCGGGGAGCTGTTTTTT
CASSQESGRATGELFF
>-|TRBJ1-3|-|TRBV5-4
TGTGCCAGCAGCTTGGATGGGGGAAACTCTGGAAACACCATATATTTT
CASSLDGGNSGNTIYF
>-|TRBJ1-4|-|TRBV12-1
TGTGCCAGCAGCTTTTGTTCGGAGGGCCAAATTAATGAAAAACTGTTTTTT
CASSFCSEGQINEKLFF